This T cell receptor beta chain is drawn from a study of radiotherapy plus CTLA-4 blockade in lung cancer. Using immunoSEQ multiplex PCR, the repertoire was profiled, and TCRdb retains in-frame clones only, with some absent. The sample records about 49,000 clones, roughly three quarters being singletons. The V and J ends lost 5 bases and 6 bases respectively, with 13 bases between them. The CDR3 has 14 residues. Germline lookup yields CDR1 SGHVS and CDR2 FNYEAQ. Study-wide results and caveats: Together with interferon-beta, which increased in serum after radiation, early dynamic changes in blood T cell clones were reportedly the best predictors of response. Peripheral blood showed expansion of tumor-derived TCR clones after radiotherapy and ipilimumab.

A word on this clone: Its specificity is unknown.

Alongside CTLA-4 blockade with ipilimumab, patients with chemo-refractory metastatic non-small-cell lung cancer received focal radiation. The chain is built from TRBV7-6 and TRBJ1-4; a possible D gene is TRBD1 (5 bases). Sequenced material: peripheral blood, taken from a patient treated with radiotherapy plus ipilimumab. This TCR was sampled from a human donor with non-small cell lung cancer who had stable disease on radiotherapy plus ipilimumab. In DNA, the CDR3 is TGTGCCAGCAGCGCGACAGTTAAGGATGAAAAACTGTTTTTT. Its protein is CASSATVKDEKLFF.